The text below deals with one T cell receptor beta chain. The antigen it recognizes is unknown. Base qualities are not provided; no much larger clone lies one nucleotide away. The germline V gene (reference sequence) gives CDR1 as LNHDA and CDR2 as SQIVND. Ends trimmed: V by 4 bases, J by 10 bases; bases unmatched to a gene: 12. From its cysteine to its phenylalanine, the CDR3 spans 16 amino acids. Here the CDR3 DNA is all that survives: 48 bases in frame from base 1. This entry comes from a study of blood T cell repertoires in COVID-19 (dated by TCRdb to the early 2020s). Study-wide context: Samples covering the acute and convalescent phases of COVID-19 were provided by collaborators in the United States, Italy and Spain. Subjects who had been exposed to COVID-19, were actively infected with it, or had recovered from it provided the deeply sampled blood TCRbeta repertoires that made up the dataset. Where available, HLA class I and class II types were obtained from metadata supplied by the sample provider rather than from assay-based typing. The repertoires were released in a freely available public database intended as a resource for research on the immune response to SARS-CoV-2. The material from the prospective study consisted of cDNA or gDNA derived from T cells, B-cell-depleted T cells, or PBMCs. Samples came from the ongoing ImmuneRACE study (first 160 participants) plus 1,254 subjects from 6 global collaborators. The sample metadata nearly always contained a de-identified subject ID, COVID-19 status, age in years and sex. What the study reported, not specific to this receptor: The quantity of clinical and demographic metadata differed by source and by participant and was supplied without curation.

The immunoSEQ Assay, a bias-controlled multiplex PCR, was used to amplify TCRbeta CDR3 regions from genomic DNA. Per the source publication's procedure: Nucleated cell counts per sample were estimated from amplification of reference gene primers within the assay. To quantify the absolute abundance of each unique TCRbeta CDR3 rearrangement, sequence reads were collapsed and filtered. For each sample, productive Simpson clonality was calculated by taking the square root of Simpson's diversity index across productive rearrangements. In its TCRdb copy, this immuneACCESS table keeps in-frame sequences only and misses some clones. Where compared with another copy, unresolved V genes explain less than half of these, and the others have no known cause. V, J and clone size were drawn from that table, and D and trimming were deduced from the DNA. The sample records roughly 75,000 clones, approximately 92% of which are singletons. The ten largest clones represent less than 9% of the sample.

Collaborating institutions collected whole blood in K2EDTA tubes following their own protocols. For TCRbeta analysis, collaborator samples were shipped as frozen whole blood, as isolated PBMCs, or as DNA extracted from either sample type. The sample was peripheral blood. Rearrangement joined TRBV19 to TRBJ1-6, with 8 central nucleotides matching TRBD1. The sequence derives from a human donor in a cohort sampled during active COVID-19. The DNA sequence follows: TGTGCCAGTAGTAGACCGACAGGGGTGAACGGATCACCCCTCCACTTT. This yields the protein CASSRPTGVNGSPLHF.